These T cell receptor beta chains were read from a single sample in a study of OX40 agonist ivuxolimab in advanced cancers. Sequencing used immunoSEQ multiplex PCR; TCRdb keeps in-frame clones, though not all of them. Of 55,000 to 90,000 clones in the sample, 82% were seen once. The source material was CD4+ or CD8+ T cells sorted from blood, sampled in a trial of the OX40 agonist ivuxolimab. The receptors originated from an adult with an advanced solid tumor such as melanoma, head and neck, liver or kidney cancer. CDR3s leave out the opening cysteine and the closing phenylalanine or tryptophan. Some rows mark clone size as missing; the rest say once, few, many or name a class of expanded clone.

J: TRBJ1-1; size: -; V: TRBV7-2; CDR3: ASSLVRNTEAF
J: TRBJ1-2; size: -; V: TRBV28; CDR3: ASRPTKGYGYT
J: TRBJ1-6; size: -; V: TRBV28; CDR3: ASSPSQGNGSPLH
J: TRBJ1-5; size: few; V: TRBV5-1; CDR3: ASSLAETGVSNQPQH
J: TRBJ1-5; size: -; V: TRBV5-1; CDR3: ASSHGTGIDQPQH
J: TRBJ1-1; size: -; V: TRBV7-2; CDR3: ASSPSSSGKNTEAF
J: TRBJ2-2; size: -; V: TRBV5-1; CDR3: ASSARLAYKRNTGELF
J: TRBJ2-1; size: -; V: TRBV19; CDR3: ASSRTGTSMFSADNEQF
J: TRBJ1-1; size: -; V: TRBV7-9; CDR3: ASSLGVGGGGGTEAF
J: TRBJ1-5; size: -; V: TRBV6-4; CDR3: ASSDDTSGQGIVSKICGNQPQH
J: TRBJ2-7; size: -; V: TRBV5-4; CDR3: ASSSKGYLNSYEQY
J: TRBJ1-2; size: -; V: TRBV7-2; CDR3: ASSPRTGVNGYT
J: TRBJ2-7; size: -; V: TRBV4-3; CDR3: ASSQQGGSYEQY
J: TRBJ2-5; size: -; V: TRBV7-2; CDR3: ASSRGLAGTQY
J: TRBJ2-5; size: -; V: TRBV7-9; CDR3: ASSQHQETQY
J: TRBJ1-2; size: -; V: TRBV30; CDR3: AWREKGNNYGYT
J: TRBJ1-5; size: -; V: TRBV19; CDR3: ASRTGSRDDQPQH
J: TRBJ1-3; size: -; V: TRBV6-1; CDR3: ASSEFLTGHTGNTIY
J: TRBJ1-2; size: -; V: TRBV6-1; CDR3: ASTGSQVWGYT
J: TRBJ1-2; size: -; V: TRBV7-2; CDR3: ASSLDRRGYT
J: TRBJ2-5; size: -; V: TRBV10-2; CDR3: ASKSSGGTIQETQY
J: TRBJ2-2; size: once; V: TRBV10-3; CDR3: AISHDTGELF
J: TRBJ1-1; size: -; V: TRBV2; CDR3: ASLTGVTEAF
J: TRBJ1-2; size: -; V: TRBV6-1; CDR3: ASRSEGQGRGYT
J: TRBJ1-6; size: -; V: TRBV19; CDR3: ASSRGDSPLH
J: TRBJ2-1; size: -; V: TRBV9; CDR3: ASSAVSLASSYNEQF
J: TRBJ1-1; size: -; V: TRBV6-6; CDR3: ASIRHQNTEAF
J: TRBJ1-2; size: -; V: TRBV28; CDR3: ASSLRVSANYGYT
J: TRBJ2-1; size: -; V: TRBV28; CDR3: ASTQGLNEQF
J: TRBJ2-7; size: -; V: TRBV7-8; CDR3: ASSLYAGANEQY
J: TRBJ2-1; size: -; V: TRBV4-1; CDR3: ASSQDGRGSNEQF
J: TRBJ1-3; size: -; V: TRBV9; CDR3: ASSVGGISGNTIY
J: TRBJ1-3; size: -; V: TRBV11-2; CDR3: ASSSPGRSGNTIY
J: TRBJ1-1; size: -; V: TRBV27; CDR3: ASSLGMNTEAF
J: TRBJ2-1; size: -; V: TRBV4-2; CDR3: ASSQGGQGVYNEQF
J: TRBJ2-1; size: -; V: TRBV10-3; CDR3: AISDKLTYNEQF
J: TRBJ1-3; size: -; V: TRBV28; CDR3: ASSTRFISGNTIY
J: TRBJ1-1; size: -; V: TRBV28; CDR3: ASSLSLAAGFEAF
J: TRBJ1-6; size: -; V: TRBV5-1; CDR3: ASRRIDSLDNSPLH
J: TRBJ2-5; size: -; V: TRBV11-2; CDR3: ASSLAGTLGETQY
J: TRBJ2-3; size: -; V: TRBV5-1; CDR3: ASSLVPPGASTDTQY
J: TRBJ2-2; size: -; V: TRBV7-2; CDR3: ASSSYRGGAGELF
J: TRBJ2-7; size: -; V: TRBV4-1; CDR3: ASSPGGPRRDEQY
J: TRBJ2-7; size: -; V: TRBV10-3; CDR3: AISESAEQY
J: TRBJ2-1; size: once; V: TRBV11-2; CDR3: ASSFKGGHWEQF